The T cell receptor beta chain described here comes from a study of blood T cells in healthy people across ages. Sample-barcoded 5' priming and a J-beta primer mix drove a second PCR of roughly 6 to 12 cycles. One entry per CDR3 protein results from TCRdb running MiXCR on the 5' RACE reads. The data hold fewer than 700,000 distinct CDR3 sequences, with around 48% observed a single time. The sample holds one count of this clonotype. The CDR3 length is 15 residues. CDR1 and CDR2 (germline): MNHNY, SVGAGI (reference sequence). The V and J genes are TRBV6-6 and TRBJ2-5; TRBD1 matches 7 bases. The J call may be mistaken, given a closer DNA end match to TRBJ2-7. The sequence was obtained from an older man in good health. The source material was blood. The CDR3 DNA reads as TGTGCCAGCAGCCTCGACAGGGTGTCCCTCCACGAGCAGTACTTC. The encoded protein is CASSLDRVSLHEQYF.